One T cell receptor beta chain is described in this entry. The data were taken from a study of T-cell reconstitution after alpha-beta-depleted transplantation in children. V shed 3 bases, J shed 9 bases, and the junction held 10 bases outside the gene matches. Germline CDR1 is KGHDR and CDR2 is SFDVKD. CDR3 size: 16 residues. For TCRbeta, the library was prepared with unique molecular identifiers. TCRdb fed the PCR reads into MiXCR, producing one record per CDR3 protein. The table records about 400,000 distinct CDR3 sequences, about 20% of them present only once. This clonotype was obtained from a human donor who donated a stem cell graft to a child with acute myeloid leukemia. Sample: PBMCs from the stem cell graft donor, taken from the stem cell graft. J is TRBJ2-1 and V is TRBV24-1, with 10 bases aligning to TRBD2. The CDR3 sequence: CATSDVAAGGGIEQFF. DNA for the CDR3: TGTGCCACCAGTGATGTGGCAGCGGGAGGGGGTATTGAGCAGTTCTTC.